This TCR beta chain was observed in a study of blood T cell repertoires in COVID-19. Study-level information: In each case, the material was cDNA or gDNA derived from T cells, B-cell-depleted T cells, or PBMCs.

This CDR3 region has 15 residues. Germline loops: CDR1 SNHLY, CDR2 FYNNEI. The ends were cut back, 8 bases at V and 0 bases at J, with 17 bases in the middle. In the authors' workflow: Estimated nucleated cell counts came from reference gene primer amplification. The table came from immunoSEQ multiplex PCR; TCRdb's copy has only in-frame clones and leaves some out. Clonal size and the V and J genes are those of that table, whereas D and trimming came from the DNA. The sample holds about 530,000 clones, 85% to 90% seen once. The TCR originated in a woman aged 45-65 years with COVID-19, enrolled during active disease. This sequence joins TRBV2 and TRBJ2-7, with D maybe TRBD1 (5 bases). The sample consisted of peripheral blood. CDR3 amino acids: CASLEGEDSSYEQYF. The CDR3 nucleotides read TGTGCCAGCCTCGAAGGGGAAGATAGCTCCTACGAGCAGTACTTC.